This TCR beta chain was sequenced during a study of molecular identifiers for immune sequencing clone quantification. A note on this clonotype: Antigen unknown.

Listed TCR primers, together with previously described methods, were used for the bulk TCR libraries. TCRdb reanalysed the PCR reads using MiXCR and keeps one entry per CDR3 protein. There are 35,000 to 45,000 distinct CDR3 sequences in the sample; approximately 19% occur only once, and under 1.3% lies in the top ten. Unmatched junction bases numbered 9, after V lost 6 bases and J lost 3 bases. The CDR3 has 15 amino acids. Germline-derived CDR1 and CDR2 are MNHEY and SMNVEV (reference sequence). The study, taken as a whole, reports: Under 1% of molecules in naive cells, but over 99% of effector molecules, belonged to clones above 20 RNA copies.

The rearrangement joins TRBV27 to TRBJ1-1, with TRBD1 identical over 8 bases. This receptor was obtained from a human donor in good health. Some libraries in this study had Jurkat cell RNA spiked in. The source material was naive CD8+ T cells from blood, with Jurkat cell RNA spiked in. Documented subset: FACS-sorted CD8+CD4-CCR7+CD45RA+ naive T cells. CDR3 nucleotide sequence: TGTGCCAGCAGCCTTGGACAGGGAGTGTACACTGAAGCTTTCTTT. Its translation: CASSLGQGVYTEAFF.